Shown below are 12 T cell receptor beta chains from a single sample sequenced in a study of a mutant IDH1 vaccine in newly diagnosed glioma. The assay was immunoSEQ multiplex PCR, and TCRdb's table has in-frame clones only and misses some. Of about 56,000 clones listed, around three quarters were seen once; the top ten hold about 5%. The time point is: week 47, end of study. The vaccine gave 300 ug of a 20-mer mutant IDH1 peptide subcutaneously per dose. These receptors have no known antigen. Specimen: PBMCs, collected from a glioma patient whose treatment included an IDH1 peptide vaccine. These receptors were taken from a man aged 50 to 60 with glioma.

This chain links TRBV19 with TRBJ2-6, with D possibly matching TRBD1 (6 bases). V shed 6 bases and J shed 2 bases, with 20 bases lying between them. Germline loops: CDR1 LNHDA, CDR2 SQIVND (reference sequence). The CDR3 is 18 residues long. CDR3 sequence: CASRVTSDRFPGANVLTF. The CDR3 DNA is TGTGCCAGTAGGGTTACTTCAGACAGGTTCCCTGGGGCCAACGTCCTGACTTTC.

This sequence joins TRBV27 and TRBJ1-2; 7 bases are shared with TRBD1. The germline V gene has CDR1 MNHEY and CDR2 SMNVEV (reference sequence). There are 13 residues in the CDR3. The V gene end was trimmed by 6 bases and the J gene end by 6 bases; junction bases not matched to a gene: 7. CDR3 coding DNA: TGTGCCAGCAGGGGACAGTCCCCGGATGGCTACACCTTC. Its protein product is CASRGQSPDGYTF.

The chain links TRBV15 to TRBJ1-4, with no clear D. The CDR3 runs to 13 residues. CDR1 and CDR2 (germline): LNHNV, YYDKDF (reference sequence). The V end lost 5 bases, the J end lost 6 bases, and 10 bases lay between the germline ends. The CDR3 is CATSFRHDEKLFF. CDR3 DNA sequence: TGTGCCACCAGCTTCAGACACGATGAAAAACTGTTTTTT.

This sequence joins TRBV5-1 and TRBJ2-1; D call uncertain. Germline V gene lookup returns CDR1 SGHRS and CDR2 YFSETQ. V lost 0 bases and J 9 bases, leaving 13 bases between the germline ends. CDR3 length: 14 residues. The CDR3 reads CASSLGYLGGEQFF. The CDR3 DNA reads as TGCGCCAGCAGCTTGGGCTACTTGGGCGGTGAGCAGTTCTTC.

The V call is TRBV30, the J call TRBJ2-7, with a weak D call TRBD1 (5 bases). V gave up 4 bases and J gave up 3 bases, with 19 bases separating them. This CDR3 has 15 residues. Germline V lookup: CDR1 GTSNPN, CDR2 SVGIG (reference sequence). This CDR3 is CAWKFGQGWFYEQYF. The CDR3 DNA is TGTGCCTGGAAATTTGGGCAGGGATGGTTCTACGAGCAGTACTTC. Using reference TRBV30 and TRBJ2-7 for the parts outside the CDR3, the full variable domain is SQTIHQWPATLVQPVGSPLSLECTVEGTSNPNLYWYRQAAGRGLQLLFYSVGIGQISSEVPQNLSASRPQDRQFILSSKKLLLSDSGFYLCAWKFGQGWFYEQYFGPGTRLTVT.

This clone is medium-sized within its sample. The chain is built from TRBV2 and TRBJ2-7; D ambiguous. There are 10 residues in the CDR3. Germline V gene sequence: CDR1 SNHLY, CDR2 FYNNEI. Trimming shortened V by 3 bases and J by 3 bases, and 0 bases separated the two germline ends. The CDR3 DNA reads as TGTGCCAGCAGTGACTACGAGCAGTACTTC. Protein: CASSDYEQYF.

This chain uses TRBV9 with TRBJ1-5, with D unclear. The germline V and J ends were trimmed by 2 bases and 5 bases, with 8 bases remaining between them. Germline values: CDR1 SGDLS, CDR2 YYNGEE. The CDR3 length is 13 residues. The CDR3 DNA follows: TGTGCCAGCAGCGTCCATTCCGATCAGCCCCAGCATTTT. It yields the protein CASSVHSDQPQHF.

This chain links TRBV7-9 with TRBJ2-7; D remains unclear. V gave up 2 bases and J gave up 3 bases, with 17 bases separating them. Per the germline V gene, CDR1 is SEHNR and CDR2 is FQNEAQ (reference sequence). The CDR3 covers 16 residues. CDR3 amino acids: CASSLSQNPIHYEQYF. DNA of the CDR3: TGTGCCAGCAGCTTATCGCAGAATCCGATCCACTACGAGCAGTACTTC. Full variable domain (rest looked up from reference TRBV7-9 and TRBJ2-7): DTGVSQNPRHKITKRGQNVTFRCDPISEHNRLYWYRQTLGQGPEFLTYFQNEAQLEKSRLLSDRFSAERPKGSFSTLEIQRTEQGDSAMYLCASSLSQNPIHYEQYFGPGTRLTVT.

The chain employs TRBV6-5 and TRBJ2-1; perhaps TRBD2 as D (6 bases). Germline CDR1 MNHEY, CDR2 SVGAGI. The V end lost 2 bases, the J end lost 9 bases, and 8 bases lay between the germline ends. The CDR3 runs to 12 residues. CDR3 in DNA: TGTGCCAGCAGTTACGGGACTGCTGAGCAGTTCTTC. Amino acids: CASSYGTAEQFF.

This clone was counted at least ten times. J is TRBJ1-4 and V is TRBV30, with a tentative D call TRBD1 (5 bases). The V and J ends lost 3 bases and 0 bases respectively, with 17 bases between them. Germline CDR1 GTSNPN, CDR2 SVGIG (reference sequence). CDR3 length: 17 amino acids. CDR3 amino acids: CAWRGTDRIATNEKLFF. CDR3 DNA: TGTGCCTGGAGGGGGACTGATAGAATTGCAACTAATGAAAAACTGTTTTTT.

The V and J genes are TRBV9 and TRBJ1-5; no definite D call. CDR1 and CDR2 from the germline V gene are SGDLS and YYNGEE. The CDR3 totals 14 residues. V dropped 2 bases and J dropped 7 bases, with 13 bases sitting between them. CDR3 sequence reads: CASSVSDLGQPQHF. CDR3 bases: TGTGCCAGCAGCGTTTCAGACCTTGGGCAGCCCCAGCATTTT.

In DNA, the CDR3 is TGTGCCAGCAGCCGGGGACAGGGGACTTATGGCTACACCTTC. This translates into CASSRGQGTYGYTF. J is TRBJ1-2 and V is TRBV11-2; 10 positions match TRBD1. The CDR3 length is 14 residues. V was pared by 5 bases and J by 5 bases, with 5 bases of the junction left unmatched. Germline V lookup: CDR1 SGHAT, CDR2 FQNNGV.